This T cell receptor (beta chain) was sequenced for a study of T cell repertoires in cytomegalovirus infection. Study information: Indications came from public TCR beta signatures; they pointed to CMV infection and to a matching HLA type.

Turning to this clonotype: The antigen is not known.

Study outcomes and limitations: In two of eight donors, the top clonotype was HLA-C-restricted CMV-specific. Cumulative public TCR beta family frequency identified carriers of CMV plus the relevant HLA.

TCRdb independently ran MiXCR on the reads; one entry per CDR3 protein. The sample carries 160,000 or so distinct CDR3 sequences, around 20% recorded once. Germline V gene lookup returns CDR1 SGHRS and CDR2 YFSETQ. The CDR3 runs to 14 residues. Sequenced: PBMCs. This chain connects TRBV5-1 to TRBJ2-1; 7 nucleotides match TRBD2. The receptor was isolated from a human donor in good health (CMV status not recorded). Some clones in this sample may be carry-over from other donors' samples. CDR3 sequence reads: CASRGAGEINEQFF. For the CDR3, the DNA is TGCGCGTCGCGAGGGGCGGGAGAGATCAATGAGCAGTTCTTC.